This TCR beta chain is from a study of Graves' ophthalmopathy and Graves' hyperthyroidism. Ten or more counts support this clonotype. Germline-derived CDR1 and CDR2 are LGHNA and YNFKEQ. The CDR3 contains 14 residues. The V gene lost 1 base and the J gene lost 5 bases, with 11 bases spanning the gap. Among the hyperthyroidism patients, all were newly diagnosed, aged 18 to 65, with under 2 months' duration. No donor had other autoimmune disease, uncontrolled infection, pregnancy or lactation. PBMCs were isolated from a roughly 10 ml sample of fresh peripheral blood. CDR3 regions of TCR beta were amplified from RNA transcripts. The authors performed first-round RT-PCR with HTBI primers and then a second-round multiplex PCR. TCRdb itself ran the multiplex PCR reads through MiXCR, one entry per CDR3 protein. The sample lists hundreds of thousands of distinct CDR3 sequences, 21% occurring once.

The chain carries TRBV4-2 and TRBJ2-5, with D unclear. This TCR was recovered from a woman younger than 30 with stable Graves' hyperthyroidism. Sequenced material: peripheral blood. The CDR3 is CASSQAVFPETQYF. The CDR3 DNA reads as TGTGCCAGCAGCCAAGCTGTTTTCCCGGAGACCCAGTACTTC.